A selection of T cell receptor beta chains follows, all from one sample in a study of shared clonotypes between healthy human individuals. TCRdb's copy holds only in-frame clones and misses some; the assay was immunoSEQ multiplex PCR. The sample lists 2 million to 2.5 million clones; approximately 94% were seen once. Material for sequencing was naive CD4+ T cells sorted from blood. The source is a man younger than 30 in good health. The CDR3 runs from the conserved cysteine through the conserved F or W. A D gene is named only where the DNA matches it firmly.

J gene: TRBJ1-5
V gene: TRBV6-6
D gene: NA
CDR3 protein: CASSWHINQPQHF
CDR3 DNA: TGTGCCAGCAGTTGGCACATAAATCAGCCCCAGCATTTT

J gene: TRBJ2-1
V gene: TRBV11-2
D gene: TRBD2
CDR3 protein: CASSFGRAMIF
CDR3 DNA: TGTGCCAGCAGCTTCGGGAGGGCTATGATCTTC

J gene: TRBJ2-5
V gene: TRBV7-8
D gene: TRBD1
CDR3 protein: CASSTDRVRRETQYF
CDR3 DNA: TGTGCCAGCAGCACCGACAGGGTTAGGAGGGAGACCCAGTACTTC

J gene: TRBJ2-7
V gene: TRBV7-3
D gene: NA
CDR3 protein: CASSPDGAGTPYEQYF
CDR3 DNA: TGTGCCAGCAGCCCTGACGGTGCGGGTACTCCCTACGAGCAGTACTTC

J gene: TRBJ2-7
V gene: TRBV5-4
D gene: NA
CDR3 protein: CASSPGRTPVEQYF
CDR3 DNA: TGTGCCAGCAGCCCTGGTCGGACCCCGGTCGAGCAGTACTTC

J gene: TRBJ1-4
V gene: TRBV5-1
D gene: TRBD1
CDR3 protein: CASSFGQGSEKLFF
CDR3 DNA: TGCGCCAGCAGCTTTGGACAGGGGAGTGAAAAACTGTTTTTT

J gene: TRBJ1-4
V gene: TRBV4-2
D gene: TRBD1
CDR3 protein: CASSQAIPGQGAGFEKLFF
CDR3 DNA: TGTGCCAGCAGCCAAGCCATACCGGGACAGGGGGCGGGATTTGAAAAACTGTTTTTT

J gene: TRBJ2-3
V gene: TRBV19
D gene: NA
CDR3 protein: CASSISGVSTDTQYF
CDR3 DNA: TGTGCCAGTAGTATTTCTGGGGTGAGCACAGATACGCAGTATTTT

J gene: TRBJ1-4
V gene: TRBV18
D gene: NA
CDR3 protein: CASSSVATNEKLFF
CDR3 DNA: TGTGCCAGCTCCTCGGTCGCAACTAATGAAAAACTGTTTTTT

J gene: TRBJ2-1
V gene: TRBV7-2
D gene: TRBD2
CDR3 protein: CASSLASRERTSGAYNEQFF
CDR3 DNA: TGTGCCAGCAGCTTAGCGTCACGGGAGAGGACTAGCGGGGCTTACAATGAGCAGTTCTTC

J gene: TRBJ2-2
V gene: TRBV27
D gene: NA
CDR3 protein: CASSPQGSGELFF
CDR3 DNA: TGTGCCAGCAGTCCCCAGGGGTCCGGGGAGCTGTTTTTT